This T cell receptor beta chain was captured in a study of T cell repertoires in cytomegalovirus infection. Broader study findings: Clonotype analysis showed dominance of the ex vivo response by HLA-C-restricted CMV-specific TCR beta clonotypes.

Trimming removed 4 bases at V and 3 bases at J, with 14 bases between. Germline V gives CDR1 SGHRS, CDR2 YFSETQ. The CDR3 loop spans 15 amino acids. MiXCR, run by TCRdb on the reads, gives a single entry per CDR3 protein. Of hundreds of thousands of distinct CDR3 sequences listed, roughly 20% are singletons. The table lists this clonotype with a few counts. Its antigen is undetermined. The specimen was CD8+ T cells from PBMCs. The chain combines TRBV5-1 with TRBJ1-5, with unresolved D. The TCR originated in a human donor in good health (CMV status not recorded). Some clones in this sample may be carry-over from other donors' samples. The CDR3 loop reads CASSLTVGNNQPQHF. The CDR3 bases are TGCGCCAGCAGCCTGACGGTGGGTAACAATCAGCCCCAGCATTTT.